This T cell receptor (beta chain) is drawn from a study of Graves' ophthalmopathy and Graves' hyperthyroidism. Overall study context: Investigators collected peripheral blood at initial diagnosis, before any treatment was given.

Germline V gene sequence: CDR1 LGHDT, CDR2 YNNKEL (reference sequence). The CDR3 is 16 amino acids. Deletions cut 4 bases from V and 0 bases from J, with 15 bases between. This clonotype was seen ten or more times. Its cognate antigen is unknown. RNA transcripts provided the template for amplifying TCR beta CDR3 regions. An opening RT-PCR round employed HTBI primers and preceded a second-round multiplex PCR. MiXCR, applied by TCRdb to the multiplex PCR reads, yields one record per CDR3 protein. The table includes about 420,000 distinct CDR3 sequences, more than 20% detected once. Study conclusions and caveats: Ophthalmopathy progression was predicted by the model at less than 71% sensitivity and 72.22% specificity.

The sequence was obtained from a woman aged 18-29 years with stable Graves' hyperthyroidism. The J gene is TRBJ1-1, the V gene TRBV3-1; D is possibly TRBD1 (5 bases). The material sequenced was peripheral blood. CDR3 sequence: CASSPLRRGMNTEAFF. As DNA, the CDR3 is TGTGCCAGCAGCCCCCTCCGAAGGGGAATGAACACTGAAGCTTTCTTT.